These 25 T cell receptor beta chains were all obtained from the same sample, sequenced in a study of blood T cell repertoires in COVID-19. Assay: immunoSEQ multiplex PCR; the TCRdb copy retains only in-frame clones and omits some. This sample carries more than 300,000 clones, 85% to 95% of them seen once, and the ten largest clones take about 4%. Sequencing was carried out using PBMCs or T cells enriched from blood (not recorded which). These receptor sequences come from a woman aged 30 to 39 who had been exposed to COVID-19.

This clone has a single count. V is TRBV19 and J is TRBJ1-1, with D possibly matching TRBD1 (6 bases). The CDR3 contains 14 residues. The V and J ends lost 7 bases and 3 bases respectively, with 15 bases between them. Per the germline V gene, CDR1 is LNHDA and CDR2 is SQIVND (reference sequence). The CDR3 loop reads CASTLGGAYTEAFF. Here the CDR3 DNA reads TGTGCCAGTACCCTAGGGGGGGCTTACACTGAAGCTTTCTTT.

This clone was counted once. This rearrangement joins TRBV6-5 to TRBJ2-2; D gene uncertain. Germline-derived CDR1 and CDR2 are MNHEY and SVGAGI. With 5 bases removed from V and 4 bases from J, the gap between germline ends came to 11 bases. This CDR3 is built from 14 residues. The chain's CDR3 is CASSTLTATGELFF. CDR3 DNA: TGTGCCAGCAGTACCTTGACTGCCACCGGGGAGCTGTTTTTT.

The genes are TRBV29-1 and TRBJ1-2; D is unresolved. The CDR3 length is 10 residues. Germline CDR1 is SQVTM and CDR2 is ANQGSEA. The V end lost 4 bases, the J end lost 8 bases, and 8 bases lay between the germline ends. CDR3 residues: CSVGEAGYTF. DNA for the CDR3: TGCAGCGTTGGGGAGGCGGGCTACACCTTC.

This clone was seen a handful of times. This rearrangement joins TRBV7-6 to TRBJ2-5, with D uncertain. This CDR3 spans 14 amino acids. Germline lookup yields CDR1 SGHVS and CDR2 FNYEAQ. Trimming left V 5 bases short and J 4 bases short, with 14 bases between. The CDR3 bases are TGTGCCAGCAGCATTCGCCCCATCGGAGAGACCCAGTACTTC. This gives the protein CASSIRPIGETQYF.

Concerning this clone: Within the sample, other DNA sequences also encode this same CDR3. The rearrangement uses TRBV5-1 and TRBJ1-3; the match to TRBD1 covers 7 bases. J gave up 2 bases and V 4 bases, and 3 bases lay outside the gene matches. The CDR3 is 14 amino acids. CDR1 SGHRS and CDR2 YFSETQ come from the germline V gene. The CDR3 is CASSPGTAGNTIYF. The CDR3 nucleotides read TGCGCCAGCAGCCCTGGGACAGCTGGAAACACCATATATTTT.

The chain is built from TRBV2 and TRBJ1-1; no reliable D call. The V and J ends lost 1 base and 5 bases respectively, with 8 bases between them. Germline-derived CDR1 and CDR2 are SNHLY and FYNNEI. This CDR3 is 13 amino acids long. The CDR3 reads CASSEVTSTEAFF. CDR3 coding DNA: TGTGCCAGCAGTGAAGTGACATCTACTGAAGCTTTCTTT. The full variable domain, completed using reference TRBV2 and TRBJ1-1, is EPEVTQTPSHQVTQMGQEVILRCVPISNHLYFYWYRQILGQKVEFLVSFYNNEISEKSEIFDDQFSVERPDGSNFTLKIRSTKLEDSAMYFCASSEVTSTEAFFGQGTRLTVV.

V usage is TRBV2 and J usage is TRBJ1-2; D is possibly TRBD1 (5 bases). Germline CDR1 and CDR2: SNHLY and FYNNEI. The CDR3 extends over 14 amino acids. Trimming shortened V by 6 bases and J by 1 base, and 12 bases separated the two germline ends. CDR3 DNA sequence: TGTGCCAGCAGCAGGGAGGGTTTTAACTATGGCTACACCTTC. It codes for CASSREGFNYGYTF.

This clone was observed once. This chain uses TRBV4-1 with TRBJ2-5; 10 bases map to TRBD2. The CDR3 spans 16 residues. Germline values: CDR1 MGHRA, CDR2 YSYEKL. J gave up 0 bases and V 1 base, and 2 bases lay outside the gene matches. CDR3 DNA sequence: TGCGCCAGCAGCCAAGGGACTAGCGGCGACCAAGAGACCCAGTACTTC. It encodes CASSQGTSGDQETQYF.

CDR3 in DNA: TGTGCCAGCACCAATAGGGAGAATGGCTACACCTTC. Translated: CASTNRENGYTF. The chain uses TRBV6-5 and TRBJ1-2; no clear D. The germline V and J ends were trimmed by 7 bases and 6 bases, with 12 bases remaining between them. Germline V gene lookup returns CDR1 MNHEY and CDR2 SVGAGI. This CDR3 contains 12 residues.

The chain is built from TRBV11-2 and TRBJ2-3, with TRBD1 identical over 7 bases. The CDR3 has 14 amino acids. V lost 1 base to trimming and J lost 5 bases; unmatched junction nucleotides: 3. Germline V gene data show CDR1 as SGHAT and CDR2 as FQNNGV. CDR3 DNA sequence: TGTGCCAGCAGCTTAGGTACAGGGGAAGATACGCAGTATTTT. It yields the protein CASSLGTGEDTQYF. The full variable domain, completed using reference TRBV11-2 and TRBJ2-3, is EAGVAQSPRYKIIEKRQSVAFWCNPISGHATLYWYQQILGQGPKLLIQFQNNGVVDDSQLPKDRFSAERLKGVDSTLKIQPAKLEDSAVYLCASSLGTGEDTQYFGPGTRLTVL.

As DNA, the CDR3 is TGTGCCAGCAGCGTAAGGGGGCAGGGTAGGGCCACAAGGTCACAAGAGACCCAGTACTTC. The encoded protein is CASSVRGQGRATRSQETQYF. This sequence joins TRBV9 and TRBJ2-5; 7 bases line up with TRBD1. The V gene end was trimmed by 1 base and the J gene end by 2 bases; junction bases not matched to a gene: 20. The CDR3 length is 20 residues. CDR1 and CDR2 from the germline V gene are SGDLS and YYNGEE. The complete variable domain, with remaining parts taken from reference TRBV9 and TRBJ2-5, reads DSGVTQTPKHLITATGQRVTLRCSPRSGDLSVYWYQQSLDQGLQFLIQYYNGEERAKGNILERFSAQQFPDLHSELNLSSLELGDSALYFCASSVRGQGRATRSQETQYFGPGTRLLVL.

Written as DNA, the CDR3 is TGTGCCAGCAGCCCCGGGACAGGTGTCCAAGAGACCCAGTACTTC. It yields the protein CASSPGTGVQETQYF. The chain recombines TRBV11-3 with TRBJ2-5; 8 nucleotides agree with TRBD1. This CDR3 is 15 amino acids long. Germline-derived CDR1 and CDR2 are SGHNT and YENEEA. J gave up 1 base and V 5 bases, and 6 bases lay outside the gene matches.

CDR3 sequence: CASSFRTYNEQFF. In nucleotides, the CDR3 is TGTGCCAGCAGCTTCCGGACATACAATGAGCAGTTCTTC. The chain carries TRBV7-2 and TRBJ2-1, with D perhaps matching TRBD1 (5 bases). Per germline, CDR1 SGHTA and CDR2 FQGNSA. V dropped 3 bases and J dropped 4 bases, with 7 bases sitting between them. The CDR3 extends over 13 amino acids.

The rearrangement links TRBV19 to TRBJ1-5; D is undetermined. The CDR3 is made up of 13 amino acids. With 10 bases removed from V and 7 bases from J, the gap between germline ends came to 17 bases. Germline-derived CDR1 and CDR2 are LNHDA and SQIVND (reference sequence). In DNA form, the CDR3 reads TGTGCCACCGCGACCGGTCGAGGGCAGCCCCAGCATTTT. Translation gives CATATGRGQPQHF.

V and J are TRBV6-6 and TRBJ1-3; unclear D gene. Germline V gene sequence: CDR1 MNHNY, CDR2 SVGAGI (reference sequence). The CDR3 contains 13 residues. V was shortened by 6 bases and J by 0 bases, with 6 bases between the two germline ends. The CDR3: CASRDCSGNTIYF. In nucleotides, the CDR3 is TGTGCCAGCAGGGACTGCTCTGGAAACACCATATATTTT.

This sequence joins TRBV4-3 and TRBJ1-1, with 7 bases identical to TRBD1. The trim removed 0 bases at V and 0 bases at J, leaving 4 bases unmatched. The CDR3 length is 16 residues. The germline V gene encodes CDR1 LGHNA and CDR2 YSLEER. CDR3 in amino acids: CASSQDGTAMNTEAFF. The CDR3, as DNA: TGCGCCAGCAGCCAAGATGGGACAGCGATGAACACTGAAGCTTTCTTT.

The chain joins TRBV4-1 to TRBJ1-1; tentatively, D is TRBD1 (5 bases). V was cut by 0 bases and J by 4 bases, with 12 bases left in between. This CDR3 has 15 amino acids. From germline, CDR1 is MGHRA and CDR2 YSYEKL. This CDR3 is CASSQDRGRPTEAFF. CDR3 bases: TGCGCCAGCAGCCAAGATAGGGGCAGGCCCACTGAAGCTTTCTTT.

The gene calls are TRBV3-1 (or the pseudogene TRBV3-2) and TRBJ2-7, with TRBD2 matching over 12 bases. The CDR3 covers 15 residues. With V trimmed by 5 bases and J by 7 bases, 9 bases remained unmatched. Germline CDR1 is LGHDT and CDR2 is YNNKEL (reference sequence). CDR3 bases: TGTGCCAGCAGCGCCCAGACTAGCGGGGGAAAGGAGCAGTACTTC. Protein: CASSAQTSGGKEQYF.

Remarks on this clone: The same CDR3 is also encoded by other DNA sequences in this sample. The chain joins TRBV5-1 to TRBJ1-2; D gene uncertain. This CDR3 is built from 13 residues. Looked up from germline, CDR1 is SGHRS and CDR2 is YFSETQ. Deletions cut 0 bases from V and 3 bases from J, with 6 bases between. CDR3 bases: TGCGCCAGCAGCTTGGGGCGGGACTATGGCTACACCTTC. It codes for CASSLGRDYGYTF. The variable domain in full, with the rest retrieved from reference TRBV5-1 and TRBJ1-2, is KAGVTQTPRYLIKTRGQQVTLSCSPISGHRSVSWYQQTPGQGLQFLFEYFSETQRNKGNFPGRFSGRQFSNSRSEMNVSTLELGDSALYLCASSLGRDYGYTFGSGTRLTVV.

The chain recombines TRBV7-9 with TRBJ1-5; a weak D match, TRBD1 (5 bases). Germline V CDR1 and CDR2: SEHNR, FQNEAQ (reference sequence). The CDR3 is made up of 18 amino acids. V lost 4 bases to trimming and J lost 2 bases, with 21 bases between them. In DNA, the CDR3 is TGTGCCAGCAGCTACGACAAGGGGCTCGCTAGGGGCAATCAGCCCCAGCATTTT. This codes for CASSYDKGLARGNQPQHF.

V and J are TRBV30 and TRBJ1-2; a possible D gene is TRBD1 (5 bases). The length of the CDR3 is 12 residues. The V gene's germline CDR1 is GTSNPN and CDR2 SVGIG (reference sequence). V lost 8 bases to trimming and J lost 4 bases, with 14 bases between them. The CDR3 nucleotides read TGTGCCGGAGTAACAGGCGTCTATGGCTACACCTTC. Protein sequence: CAGVTGVYGYTF. The complete variable domain, with remaining parts taken from reference TRBV30 and TRBJ1-2, reads SQTIHQWPATLVQPVGSPLSLECTVEGTSNPNLYWYRQAAGRGLQLLFYSVGIGQISSEVPQNLSASRPQDRQFILSSKKLLLSDSGFYLCAGVTGVYGYTFGSGTRLTVV.

The J gene is TRBJ1-5, the V gene TRBV21-1; the D segment call TRBD1 is taken from the table without a DNA check. TRBV21-1 is a documented pseudogene. The CDR3 extends over 16 amino acids. This CDR3 reads CASSSRVRISDQPQHF. In nucleotides, the CDR3 is TGTGCCAGCAGTTCCAGGGTGCGTATTTCCGATCAGCCCCAGCATTTT.

V and J are TRBV12-3 or TRBV12-4 and TRBJ2-2; D unclear. V lost 3 bases and J lost 7, with 9 bases in between. The CDR3 sequence is 13 residues long. CDR3 bases: TGTGCCAGCAGTTTTTTCTCCGGCGGGGAGCTGTTTTTT. This translates into CASSFFSGGELFF.

The chain uses TRBV7-2 and TRBJ2-6; D might be TRBD1 (5 bases). The ends were cut back, 5 bases at V and 4 bases at J, with 15 bases in the middle. Germline values: CDR1 SGHTA, CDR2 FQGNSA. The CDR3 is made up of 16 amino acids. DNA for the CDR3: TGTGCCAGCAGCCTTACCCCAGGGATGGGGGCCAACGTCCTGACTTTC. Encoded protein: CASSLTPGMGANVLTF. The complete variable domain, with remaining parts taken from reference TRBV7-2 and TRBJ2-6, reads GAGVSQSPSNKVTEKGKDVELRCDPISGHTALYWYRQSLGQGLEFLIYFQGNSAPDKSGLPSDRFSAERTGGSVSTLTIQRTQQEDSAVYLCASSLTPGMGANVLTFGAGSRLTVL.

The rearrangement joins TRBV5-1 to TRBJ1-2; the D is unclear. Trimming cost V 4 bases and J 6 bases, with 16 bases left between them. The CDR3 spans 14 residues. Looked up from germline, CDR1 is SGHRS and CDR2 is YFSETQ. Here the CDR3 reads CASSPGGPLNGYTF. DNA of the CDR3: TGCGCCAGCAGCCCTGGAGGACCACTGAATGGCTACACCTTC.